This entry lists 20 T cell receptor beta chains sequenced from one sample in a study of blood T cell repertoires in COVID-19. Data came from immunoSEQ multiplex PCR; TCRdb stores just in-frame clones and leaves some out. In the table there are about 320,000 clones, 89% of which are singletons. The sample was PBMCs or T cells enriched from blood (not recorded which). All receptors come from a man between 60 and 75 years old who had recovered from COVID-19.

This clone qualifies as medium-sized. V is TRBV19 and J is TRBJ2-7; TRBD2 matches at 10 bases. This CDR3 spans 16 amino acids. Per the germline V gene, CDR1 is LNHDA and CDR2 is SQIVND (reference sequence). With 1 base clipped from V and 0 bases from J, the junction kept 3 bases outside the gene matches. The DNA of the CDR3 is TGTGCCAGTAGTATAGGAAGCGGGAGGGCCTCCTACGAGCAGTACTTC. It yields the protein CASSIGSGRASYEQYF.

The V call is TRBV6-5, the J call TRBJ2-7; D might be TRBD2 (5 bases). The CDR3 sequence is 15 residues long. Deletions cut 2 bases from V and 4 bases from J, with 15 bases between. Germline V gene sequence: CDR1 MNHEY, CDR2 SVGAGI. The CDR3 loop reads CASSYGSGVGYEQYF. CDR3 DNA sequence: TGTGCCAGCAGTTACGGCTCCGGGGTAGGTTACGAGCAGTACTTC.

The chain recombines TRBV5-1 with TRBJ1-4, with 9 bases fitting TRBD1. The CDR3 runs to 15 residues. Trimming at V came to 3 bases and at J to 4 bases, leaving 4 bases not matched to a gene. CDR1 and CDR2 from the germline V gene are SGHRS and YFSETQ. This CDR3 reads CASSWGTGFNEKLFF. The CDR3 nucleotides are TGCGCCAGCAGCTGGGGGACAGGGTTTAATGAAAAACTGTTTTTT.

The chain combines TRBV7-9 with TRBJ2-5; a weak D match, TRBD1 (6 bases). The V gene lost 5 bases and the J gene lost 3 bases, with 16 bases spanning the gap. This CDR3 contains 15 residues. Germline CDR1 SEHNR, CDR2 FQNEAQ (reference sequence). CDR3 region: CASSRLLGAEETQYF. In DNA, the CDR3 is TGTGCCAGCAGCCGTCTATTGGGGGCGGAAGAGACCCAGTACTTC.

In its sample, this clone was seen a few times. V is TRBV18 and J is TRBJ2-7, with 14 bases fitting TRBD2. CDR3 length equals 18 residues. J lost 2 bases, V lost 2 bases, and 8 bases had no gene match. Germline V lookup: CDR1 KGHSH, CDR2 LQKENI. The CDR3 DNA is TGTGCCAGCTCACCAGGGACTAGCGGGAGTGGGGGGACCTACGAGCAGTACTTC. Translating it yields CASSPGTSGSGGTYEQYF.

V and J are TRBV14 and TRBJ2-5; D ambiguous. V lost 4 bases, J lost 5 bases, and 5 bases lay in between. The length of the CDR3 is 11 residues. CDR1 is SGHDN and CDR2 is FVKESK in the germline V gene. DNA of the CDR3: TGTGCCAGCAGCCTTTCGGAGACCCAGTACTTC. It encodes CASSLSETQYF.

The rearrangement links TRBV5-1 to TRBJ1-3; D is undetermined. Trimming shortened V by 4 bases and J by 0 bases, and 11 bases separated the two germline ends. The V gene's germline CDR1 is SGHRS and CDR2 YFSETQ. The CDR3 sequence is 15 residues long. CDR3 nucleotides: TGCGCCAGCAGCGCTCAGGCACCCTCTGGAAACACCATATATTTT. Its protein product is CASSAQAPSGNTIYF.

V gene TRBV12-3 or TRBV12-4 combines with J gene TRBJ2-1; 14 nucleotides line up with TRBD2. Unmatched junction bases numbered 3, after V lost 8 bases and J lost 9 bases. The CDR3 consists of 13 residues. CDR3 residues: CASGTSGRGEQFF. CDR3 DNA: TGTGCCAGCGGGACTAGCGGGAGAGGTGAGCAGTTCTTC.

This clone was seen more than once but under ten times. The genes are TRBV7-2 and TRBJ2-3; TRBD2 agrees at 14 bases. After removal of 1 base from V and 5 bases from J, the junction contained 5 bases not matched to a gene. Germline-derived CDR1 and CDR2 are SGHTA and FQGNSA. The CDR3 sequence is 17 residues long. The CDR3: CASSLGGLAGAGDTQYF. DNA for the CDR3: TGTGCCAGCAGCTTAGGGGGACTAGCGGGAGCCGGAGATACGCAGTATTTT.

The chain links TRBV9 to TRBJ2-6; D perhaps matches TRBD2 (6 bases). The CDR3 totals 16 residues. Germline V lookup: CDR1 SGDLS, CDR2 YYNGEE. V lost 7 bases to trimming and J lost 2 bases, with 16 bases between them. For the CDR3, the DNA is TGTGCCAGCGGGGCCTCGGGGGTTACTGGGGCCAACGTCCTGACTTTC. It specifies CASGASGVTGANVLTF.

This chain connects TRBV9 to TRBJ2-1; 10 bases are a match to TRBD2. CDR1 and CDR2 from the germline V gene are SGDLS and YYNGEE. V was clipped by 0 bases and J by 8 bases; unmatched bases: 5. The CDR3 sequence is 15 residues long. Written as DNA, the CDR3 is TGTGCCAGCAGCGTAGGGGGACTAGCGTTGGATGAGCAGTTCTTC. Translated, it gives CASSVGGLALDEQFF.

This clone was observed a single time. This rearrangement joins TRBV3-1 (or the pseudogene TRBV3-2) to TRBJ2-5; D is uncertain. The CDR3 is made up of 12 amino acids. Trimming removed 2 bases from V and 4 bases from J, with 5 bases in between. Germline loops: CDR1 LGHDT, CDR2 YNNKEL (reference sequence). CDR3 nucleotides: TGTGCCAGCAGCCAACTAGGAGAGACCCAGTACTTC. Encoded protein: CASSQLGETQYF.

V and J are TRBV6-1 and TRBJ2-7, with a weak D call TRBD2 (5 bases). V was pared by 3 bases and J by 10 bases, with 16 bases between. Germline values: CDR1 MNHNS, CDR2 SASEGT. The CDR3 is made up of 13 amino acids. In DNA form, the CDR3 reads TGTGCCAGCAGTGAGAGTCGAGGGCTAAATCAGTACTTC. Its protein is CASSESRGLNQYF.

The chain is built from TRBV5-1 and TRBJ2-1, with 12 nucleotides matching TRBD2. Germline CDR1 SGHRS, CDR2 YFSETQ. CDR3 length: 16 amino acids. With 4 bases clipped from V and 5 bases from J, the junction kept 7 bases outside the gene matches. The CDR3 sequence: CASSPGLAGIHNEQFF. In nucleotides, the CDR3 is TGCGCCAGCAGCCCAGGACTAGCGGGAATCCACAATGAGCAGTTCTTC.

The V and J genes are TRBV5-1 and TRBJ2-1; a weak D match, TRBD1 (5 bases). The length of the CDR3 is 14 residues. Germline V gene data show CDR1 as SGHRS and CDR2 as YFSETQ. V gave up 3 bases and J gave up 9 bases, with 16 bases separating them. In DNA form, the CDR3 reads TGCGCCAGCAGCTCAACCTTAGGGGTTGGTGAGCAGTTCTTC. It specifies CASSSTLGVGEQFF.

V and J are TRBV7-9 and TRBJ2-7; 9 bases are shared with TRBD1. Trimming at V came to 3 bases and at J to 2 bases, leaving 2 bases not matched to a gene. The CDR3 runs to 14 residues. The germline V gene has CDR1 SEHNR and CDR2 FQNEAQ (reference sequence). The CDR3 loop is CASSLRQGAYEQYF. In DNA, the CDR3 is TGTGCCAGCAGCTTGAGACAGGGGGCCTACGAGCAGTACTTC.

Here the CDR3 reads CASSQNREKETQYF. The CDR3, as DNA: TGCGCCAGCAGCCAGAACAGGGAAAAAGAGACCCAGTACTTC. This sequence joins TRBV4-3 and TRBJ2-5, with a weak D call TRBD1 (6 bases). This CDR3 has 14 residues. V gave up 3 bases and J gave up 3 bases, with 11 bases separating them. The V gene's germline CDR1 is LGHNA and CDR2 YSLEER.

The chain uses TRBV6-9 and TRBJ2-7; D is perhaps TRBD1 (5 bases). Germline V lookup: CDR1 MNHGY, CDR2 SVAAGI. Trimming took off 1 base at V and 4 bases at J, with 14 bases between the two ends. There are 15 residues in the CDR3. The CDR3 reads CASSYWPGLLYEQYF. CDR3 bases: TGTGCCAGCAGTTATTGGCCAGGGTTGTTGTACGAGCAGTACTTC.

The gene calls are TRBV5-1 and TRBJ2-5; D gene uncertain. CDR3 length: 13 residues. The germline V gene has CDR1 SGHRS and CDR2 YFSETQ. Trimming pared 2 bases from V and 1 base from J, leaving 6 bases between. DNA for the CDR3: TGCGCCAGCAGCTTAGAGAGCCAAGAGACCCAGTACTTC. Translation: CASSLESQETQYF.

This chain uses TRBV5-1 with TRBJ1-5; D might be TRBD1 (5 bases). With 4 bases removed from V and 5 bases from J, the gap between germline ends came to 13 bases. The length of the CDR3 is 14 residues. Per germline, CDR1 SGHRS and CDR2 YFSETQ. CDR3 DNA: TGCGCCAGCAGCCCCATCGGGGGGGATCAGCCCCAGCATTTT. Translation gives CASSPIGGDQPQHF. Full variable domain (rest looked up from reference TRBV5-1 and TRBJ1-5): KAGVTQTPRYLIKTRGQQVTLSCSPISGHRSVSWYQQTPGQGLQFLFEYFSETQRNKGNFPGRFSGRQFSNSRSEMNVSTLELGDSALYLCASSPIGGDQPQHFGDGTRLSIL.